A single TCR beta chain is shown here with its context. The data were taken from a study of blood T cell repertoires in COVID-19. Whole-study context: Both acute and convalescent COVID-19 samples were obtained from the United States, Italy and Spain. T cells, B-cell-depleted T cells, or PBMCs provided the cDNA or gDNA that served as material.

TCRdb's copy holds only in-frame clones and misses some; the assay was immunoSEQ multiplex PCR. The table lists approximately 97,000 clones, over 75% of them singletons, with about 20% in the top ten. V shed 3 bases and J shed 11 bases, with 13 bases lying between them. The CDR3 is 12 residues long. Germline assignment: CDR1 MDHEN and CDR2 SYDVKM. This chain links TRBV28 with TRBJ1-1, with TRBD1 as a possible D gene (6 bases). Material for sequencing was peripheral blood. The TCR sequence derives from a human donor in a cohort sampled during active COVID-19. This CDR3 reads CASSFPTGSAFF. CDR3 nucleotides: TGTGCCAGCAGTTTCCCTACAGGGAGCGCTTTCTTT.